A single sample gave rise to the 18 T cell receptor beta chains below, sequenced in a study of liver allograft versus peripheral blood T cells. Study as a whole: Comparing T cell receptor repertoires in transplanted livers with those in recipients' peripheral blood was part of the design.

TCRdb reprocessed the reads with MiXCR, giving one entry per CDR3 protein. The data show fewer than 8,500 distinct CDR3 sequences, under 20% seen once. The origin of the receptors is a human patient who had a liver transplant. Some T cells may possibly be graft donor cells.

This clonotype is judged medium-sized. The chain links TRBV7-2 to TRBJ1-2, with D unclear. Trimming shortened V by 1 base and J by 8 bases, and 14 bases separated the two germline ends. CDR3 length: 14 amino acids. The germline V gene encodes CDR1 SGHTA and CDR2 FQGNSA. CDR3 sequence: CASSLVVPAGGYTF. The CDR3 DNA is TGTGCCAGCAGCTTAGTAGTCCCGGCCGGGGGCTACACCTTC.

This clonotype has only a few counts. The V and J genes are TRBV11-3 and TRBJ2-2, with D unresolved. Germline CDR1 and CDR2: SGHNT and YENEEA. This CDR3 is 14 amino acids long. V was shortened by 1 base and J by 0 bases, with 3 bases between the two germline ends. The chain's CDR3 is CASSLGANTGELFF. CDR3 bases: TGTGCCAGCAGCTTAGGCGCGAACACCGGGGAGCTGTTTTTT.

This clonotype was counted at least ten times. The chain joins TRBV20-1 to TRBJ2-7; the D is unclear. Per the germline V gene, CDR1 is DFQATT and CDR2 is SNEGSKA (reference sequence). The CDR3 contains 12 residues. The germline V and J ends were trimmed by 6 bases and 4 bases, with 13 bases remaining between them. The CDR3 sequence: CSATGRPYEQYF. CDR3 nucleotide sequence: TGCAGTGCCACCGGCAGACCATACGAGCAGTACTTC.

This clonotype came up a few times. V gene TRBV20-1 combines with J gene TRBJ2-7; D may match TRBD1 or TRBD2 (5 bases each). V lost 0 bases to trimming and J lost 7 bases, with 19 bases between them. The CDR3 spans 15 residues. Germline V gives CDR1 DFQATT, CDR2 SNEGSKA (reference sequence). This chain's CDR3 is CSARDRGPLAREQYF. Written as DNA, the CDR3 is TGCAGTGCTAGAGACCGGGGCCCATTAGCGAGGGAGCAGTACTTC.

This clonotype is classed as medium-sized. The chain carries TRBV7-9 and TRBJ2-2, with a tentative D call TRBD2 (6 bases). V dropped 11 bases and J dropped 1 base, with 11 bases sitting between them. The CDR3 loop spans 13 amino acids. Germline CDR1 reads SEHNR; CDR2 reads FQNEAQ (reference sequence). The CDR3 sequence: CAGGAMNTGELFF. The CDR3 coding sequence is TGTGCCGGAGGGGCCATGAACACCGGGGAGCTGTTTTTT.

The rearrangement uses TRBV20-1 and TRBJ1-4; possible D gene TRBD1, 5 bases. Germline-derived CDR1 and CDR2 are DFQATT and SNEGSKA (reference sequence). The CDR3 covers 13 residues. V lost 1 base and J lost 5, with 8 bases in between. CDR3 in amino acids: CSARGTLNEKLFF. The CDR3 nucleotides read TGCAGTGCTAGAGGGACACTCAATGAAAAACTGTTTTTT.

The chain is built from TRBV20-1 and TRBJ2-1; D is unclear. The closer fit of TRBJ2-5 to the DNA end suggests the J call may be wrong. This CDR3 region has 11 residues. The germline V gene has CDR1 DFQATT and CDR2 SNEGSKA (reference sequence). In DNA, the CDR3 is TGCAGTGTCCTCGACCTGGGGACCCAGTACTTC. Amino acids: CSVLDLGTQYF.

This clonotype is categorized as medium-sized. The chain has TRBV20-1 and TRBJ1-5; D is unclear. The CDR3 is 13 residues long. Looked up from germline, CDR1 is DFQATT and CDR2 is SNEGSKA (reference sequence). The ends were cut back, 6 bases at V and 4 bases at J, with 13 bases in the middle. The CDR3 region is CSASRYLNQPQHF. The CDR3 bases are TGCAGTGCGAGCAGGTACTTGAATCAGCCCCAGCATTTT.

This clonotype ranks as medium-sized. The chain has TRBV28 and TRBJ1-2, with a weak D call TRBD1 (5 bases). Germline values: CDR1 MDHEN, CDR2 SYDVKM. CDR3 length: 12 amino acids. Trimming removed 11 bases from V and 3 bases from J, with 13 bases in between. The DNA of the CDR3 is TGTGCCTGGGGGGGGAGGTACTATGGCTACACCTTC. Translating gives CAWGGRYYGYTF.

The chain combines TRBV20-1 with TRBJ1-1; D is perhaps TRBD1 (6 bases). Trimming took off 4 bases at V and 3 bases at J, with 18 bases between the two ends. The CDR3 is made up of 15 amino acids. The germline V gene has CDR1 DFQATT and CDR2 SNEGSKA (reference sequence). The CDR3 DNA sequence: TGCAGTGCTACCGAGGGGGGGCCGTGGGACACTGAAGCTTTCTTT. It translates to CSATEGGPWDTEAFF.

The chain uses TRBV20-1 and TRBJ1-2, with a tentative D call TRBD1 (5 bases). CDR1 DFQATT and CDR2 SNEGSKA come from the germline V gene (reference sequence). The V and J ends lost 0 bases and 4 bases respectively, with 18 bases between them. The length of the CDR3 is 16 residues. The CDR3 reads CSARDWVRGEAYGYTF. In DNA form, the CDR3 reads TGCAGTGCTAGAGATTGGGTGCGAGGGGAAGCCTATGGCTACACCTTC.

This clonotype qualifies as medium-sized. This rearrangement joins TRBV20-1 to TRBJ2-1, with 10 positions matching TRBD1. The junction had 8 bases not matched to a gene; V was cut back by 3 bases and J by 9 bases. Germline V gives CDR1 DFQATT, CDR2 SNEGSKA (reference sequence). CDR3 length: 14 amino acids. The CDR3 sequence is CSARAGQGNSEQFF. In nucleotides, the CDR3 is TGCAGTGCTAGGGCGGGACAGGGGAATAGTGAGCAGTTCTTC.

This clonotype was counted at least ten times. The V and J genes are TRBV20-1 and TRBJ2-1; TRBD2 matches at 9 bases. Looked up from germline, CDR1 is DFQATT and CDR2 is SNEGSKA (reference sequence). The V gene end was trimmed by 6 bases and the J gene end by 0 bases; junction bases not matched to a gene: 9. The CDR3 runs 16 residues. CDR3 loop: CSARVAGDSSYNEQFF. CDR3 bases: TGCAGTGCGAGGGTAGCGGGAGATAGCTCCTACAATGAGCAGTTCTTC.

The chain employs TRBV20-1 and TRBJ2-5; 7 bases map to TRBD1. The germline gives CDR1 DFQATT, CDR2 SNEGSKA (reference sequence). With V trimmed by 5 bases and J by 2 bases, 11 bases remained unmatched. The CDR3 has 15 residues. CDR3 sequence (DNA): TGCAGTGCTCCTCCCCCTCAGGGACAGCAAGAGACCCAGTACTTC. It is translated as CSAPPPQGQQETQYF.

This clonotype rates as medium-sized. The CDR3 bases are TGTGCCTGGAGTCAGGGGGTCAACGATCAGCCCCAGCATTTT. Translation gives CAWSQGVNDQPQHF. The chain couples TRBV30 to TRBJ1-5; 7 positions agree with TRBD1. V dropped 2 bases and J dropped 5; count of bases not matched to a gene: 6. The CDR3 is 14 amino acids. Germline CDR1 reads GTSNPN; CDR2 reads SVGIG (reference sequence).

This clonotype was detected many times. The chain links TRBV7-2 to TRBJ2-5, with D tentatively TRBD2 (7 bases). Germline values: CDR1 SGHTA, CDR2 FQGNSA. This CDR3 has 15 amino acids. Trimming took 5 bases from V and 4 from J, leaving 17 bases between them. The CDR3 region is CASSPPEGGRETQYF. As DNA, the CDR3 is TGTGCCAGCAGCCCCCCCGAGGGGGGGAGAGAGACCCAGTACTTC. The full variable domain, its missing parts supplied by reference TRBV7-2 and TRBJ2-5, is GAGVSQSPSNKVTEKGKDVELRCDPISGHTALYWYRQSLGQGLEFLIYFQGNSAPDKSGLPSDRFSAERTGGSVSTLTIQRTQQEDSAVYLCASSPPEGGRETQYFGPGTRLLVL.

The V gene is TRBV20-1, the J gene TRBJ2-5, with a possible D match to TRBD2 (5 bases). V gave up 3 bases and J gave up 5 bases, with 13 bases separating them. The CDR3 contains 13 residues. CDR1 DFQATT and CDR2 SNEGSKA come from the germline V gene (reference sequence). The CDR3 region is CSASGLIAETQYF. The CDR3 coding sequence is TGCAGTGCTAGCGGACTGATCGCGGAGACCCAGTACTTC.

This clonotype is judged medium-sized. The chain has TRBV6-5 and TRBJ2-2; D unresolved. Germline V gene lookup returns CDR1 MNHEY and CDR2 SVGAGI. With 2 bases removed from V and 4 bases from J, the gap between germline ends came to 8 bases. The CDR3 runs to 14 residues. The CDR3 bases are TGTGCCAGCAGTTACGACACCCTCACCGGGGAGCTGTTTTTT. As protein: CASSYDTLTGELFF.